This T cell receptor (beta chain) was observed in a study of T-cell reconstitution after alpha-beta-depleted transplantation in children. This clonotype was seen a few times. Researchers prepared the TCRbeta library using unique molecular identifiers, the study reports. TCRdb fed the PCR reads into MiXCR, producing one record per CDR3 protein. The sample consists of about 460,000 distinct CDR3 sequences, roughly 11% of them appearing once. Germline V CDR1 and CDR2: SGHAT, FQNNGV. Trimming took 5 bases from V and 3 from J, leaving 7 bases between them. The CDR3 is made up of 12 amino acids. The material was PBMCs, mostly from graft donor cells, obtained 180 days after TCRalphabeta/CD19-depleted stem cell transplant. The TCR was taken from a female patient under 10 years old who had a stem cell transplant for aplastic anemia, so the T cells may come from the graft donor. J is TRBJ1-2 and V is TRBV11-2, with TRBD1 as a possible D gene (6 bases). Here the CDR3 DNA reads TGTGCCAGCAGCCACAGGGACTATGGCTACACCTTC. Encoded protein: CASSHRDYGYTF.